The 12 T cell receptor beta chains below all came from one sample that was sequenced in a study of blood T cells in healthy people across ages. It was with a sample-barcoded 5' primer and a J-beta primer mix that a second PCR of roughly 6 to 11 cycles was run. TCRdb processed the 5' RACE reads anew with MiXCR; each CDR3 protein has one entry. The repertoire includes about 580,000 distinct CDR3 sequences, under 55% of them detected once, and 20% to 25% sits in the top ten. The sequenced sample was blood. The receptor set was obtained from a man older than 75 in good health.

The genes are TRBV27 and TRBJ2-1; 12 nucleotides align to TRBD2. The CDR3 has 12 residues. The ends lost 9 bases at V and 8 bases at J; junction bases unmatched: 2. Germline CDR1 MNHEY, CDR2 SMNVEV (reference sequence). CDR3 in DNA: TGTGCCAGTCGGACTAGCGGGGATGAGCAGTTCTTC. As protein: CASRTSGDEQFF.

The rearrangement joins TRBV11-2 to TRBJ2-1; possible D gene TRBD1, 6 bases. Germline CDR1 SGHAT, CDR2 FQNNGV. The length of the CDR3 is 15 residues. The germline V and J ends were trimmed by 6 bases and 0 bases, with 12 bases remaining between them. For the CDR3, the DNA is TGTGCCAGCAGTCCCGGACAGCCCTCCTACAATGAGCAGTTCTTC. This sequence encodes CASSPGQPSYNEQFF.

The sample holds a few counts of this clonotype. The chain joins TRBV7-2 to TRBJ2-1, with D uncertain. Germline CDR1 reads SGHTA; CDR2 reads FQGNSA. This CDR3 has 14 residues. The germline V and J ends were trimmed by 0 bases and 4 bases, with 7 bases remaining between them. The CDR3 DNA is TGTGCCAGCAGCTTAGCATCCCTTTACAATGAGCAGTTCTTC. It yields the protein CASSLASLYNEQFF.

This clonotype was recorded many times. The rearrangement uses TRBV12-3 or TRBV12-4 and TRBJ2-5; unclear D gene. V shed 3 bases and J shed 7 bases, with 9 bases lying between them. The CDR3 length is 12 residues. The CDR3 loop reads CASSFWTGTQYF. CDR3 nucleotides: TGTGCCAGCAGTTTTTGGACGGGGACCCAGTACTTC.

This clonotype was seen at least ten times. The chain employs TRBV6-6 and TRBJ2-3; 8 nucleotides match TRBD1. The CDR3 has 16 amino acids. Trimming at V came to 2 bases and at J to 2 bases, leaving 6 bases not matched to a gene. Germline V gene lookup returns CDR1 MNHNY and CDR2 SVGAGI (reference sequence). The CDR3 is CASSYMGQDLTDTQYF. The CDR3, as DNA: TGTGCCAGCAGTTACATGGGACAGGACCTCACAGATACGCAGTATTTT.

This clonotype was counted a few times. The chain recombines TRBV5-1 with TRBJ2-7; the match to TRBD1 covers 9 bases. This CDR3 spans 13 amino acids. Germline V gene lookup returns CDR1 SGHRS and CDR2 YFSETQ. The V and J ends lost 0 bases and 10 bases, in that order; junction bases with no gene match: 5. CDR3 loop: CASSLEGTGPQYF. CDR3 coding DNA: TGCGCCAGCAGCTTGGAGGGGACAGGGCCACAGTACTTC.

This rearrangement joins TRBV3-1 to TRBJ1-2; the D is unclear. Germline V gene data show CDR1 as LGHDT and CDR2 as YNNKEL (reference sequence). The CDR3 is 12 amino acids. The V end was cut by 1 base, the J end by 1 base, with 1 base between. CDR3 protein: CASSQVNYGYTF. The CDR3 region has the DNA TGTGCCAGCAGCCAAGTTAACTATGGCTACACCTTC.

This clonotype was counted between two and nine times. Given a much more abundant clone one base away, this may be a read error. This chain links TRBV6-5 with TRBJ2-5, with D perhaps TRBD1 (7 bases). The DNA end favors TRBJ2-1, so the J call may be wrong. The CDR3 totals 15 residues. From germline, CDR1 is MNHEY and CDR2 SVGAGI. This CDR3 is CASSYSISRGETQFF. The CDR3 DNA sequence: TGTGCCAGCAGTTACTCGATATCCAGGGGGGAGACCCAGTTCTTC.

At least ten counts were recorded for this clonotype. The genes are TRBV6-5 and TRBJ2-1, with a weak D call TRBD1 (5 bases). The CDR3 has 13 amino acids. Germline lookup yields CDR1 MNHEY and CDR2 SVGAGI. The V end was cut by 7 bases, the J end by 10 bases, with 17 bases between. The CDR3: CASIQGETGEQFF. The CDR3 DNA sequence: TGTGCCAGCATCCAGGGCGAGACTGGGGAGCAGTTCTTC.

The chain links TRBV11-3 to TRBJ2-6; D possibly corresponds to TRBD2 (7 bases). Trimming left V 1 base short and J 3 bases short, with 13 bases between. This CDR3 has 17 amino acids. Germline V gene lookup returns CDR1 SGHNT and CDR2 YENEEA. In DNA, the CDR3 is TGTGCCAGCAGCTTAGTTCCGGGGGGCAGTGGGGCCAACGTCCTGACTTTC. Encoded protein: CASSLVPGGSGANVLTF.

This clonotype was found many times. V gene TRBV5-1 combines with J gene TRBJ2-1, with unresolved D. CDR3 length: 14 residues. V lost 1 base and J lost 2, with 7 bases in between. From germline, CDR1 is SGHRS and CDR2 YFSETQ. The CDR3, as DNA: TGCGCCAGCAGCTTGCAGCCAGCCTACAATGAGCAGTTCTTC. Protein sequence: CASSLQPAYNEQFF.

The rearrangement uses TRBV10-3 and TRBJ2-3, with 10 bases that match TRBD2. Germline trimming cut 4 bases from V and 1 base from J; bases unmatched to any gene: 11. This CDR3 spans 18 amino acids. Germline V gene lookup returns CDR1 ENHRY and CDR2 SYGVKD. This CDR3 reads CAISAGLAVTIGTDTQYF. The CDR3 DNA sequence: TGTGCCATCAGTGCTGGACTAGCGGTTACCATAGGCACAGATACGCAGTATTTT.